Following are 12 T cell receptor beta chains from one sample sequenced in a study of blood T cells in healthy people across ages. Sample-barcoded 5' priming and a J-beta primer mix drove a second PCR of 7 to 11 cycles. TCRdb re-derived calls from the 5' RACE reads in MiXCR, one entry per CDR3 protein. The data show approximately 940,000 distinct CDR3 sequences, roughly 43% seen once. The sample consisted of blood. These receptors came from a young man in good health.

This clonotype was seen only a few times. The J gene is TRBJ2-4, the V gene TRBV27; D remains ambiguous. The J call may be faulty, since TRBJ2-7 better matches the DNA end. Germline CDR1 is MNHEY and CDR2 is SMNVEV (reference sequence). The CDR3 consists of 14 residues. Written as DNA, the CDR3 is TGTGCCAGCAGTTCTACGGACCGTCTATACGAGCAGTACTTC. It translates to CASSSTDRLYEQYF.

The chain couples TRBV4-2 to TRBJ2-4, with D uncertain. The end of the DNA fits TRBJ2-7 better, so the J call may be wrong. This CDR3 spans 15 amino acids. From germline, CDR1 is LGHNA and CDR2 YNFKEQ. The CDR3 region has the DNA TGTGCCAGCAGCCAAGACCCCGGCATCAACTACGAGCAGTACTTC. This translates into CASSQDPGINYEQYF.

There are a few counts of this clonotype. This chain joins TRBV6-5 and TRBJ2-4; D is perhaps TRBD2 (5 bases). Germline V gives CDR1 MNHEY, CDR2 SVGAGI. Trimming stripped 4 bases from V and 0 bases from J, with 10 bases between. The CDR3 runs 15 residues. Written as DNA, the CDR3 is TGTGCCAGCAGTTTAGACTATTTAGCCAAAAACATTCAGTACTTC. Translating it yields CASSLDYLAKNIQYF.

V is TRBV27 and J is TRBJ2-1; 8 nucleotides agree with TRBD2. CDR1 is MNHEY and CDR2 is SMNVEV in the germline V gene (reference sequence). Trimming took 4 bases from V and 5 from J; bases not matched to a gene: 10. This CDR3 region has 16 residues. The CDR3 nucleotides read TGTGCCAGCAGTTACCTAGGCGGGGGGCTTGACAATGAGCAGTTCTTC. This sequence encodes CASSYLGGGLDNEQFF.

The chain links TRBV7-3 to TRBJ2-3, with 11 bases identical to TRBD2. The CDR3 loop spans 18 amino acids. CDR1 SGHTA and CDR2 FQGTGA come from the germline V gene. The junction had 15 bases not matched to a gene; V was cut back by 6 bases and J by 4 bases. CDR3 in DNA: TGTGCCAGCAGTCGAATAGCGGGGGGGTCCCCTGGCGCAGATACGCAGTATTTT. It translates to CASSRIAGGSPGADTQYF.

The chain couples TRBV4-1 to TRBJ1-4; 9 nucleotides agree with TRBD1. The CDR3 runs 14 residues. J lost 6 bases, V lost 1 base, and 0 bases had no gene match. CDR1 is MGHRA, CDR2 YSYEKL, per germline. CDR3 loop: CASSQGQGDEKLFF. As DNA, the CDR3 is TGCGCCAGCAGCCAAGGACAGGGGGATGAAAAACTGTTTTTT.

This sequence joins TRBV7-2 and TRBJ1-2; TRBD1 might be the D (6 bases). The V gene's germline CDR1 is SGHTA and CDR2 FQGNSA. This CDR3 comprises 17 residues. The V end was cut by 1 base, the J end by 7 bases, with 22 bases between. CDR3 DNA: TGTGCCAGCAGCTTAGAAGCAGGGGCGCCAACCTGGTCTGGCTACACCTTC. Translating it yields CASSLEAGAPTWSGYTF.

Comment on this clonotype: Just one base apart from a much larger clone, this may be a read error. The V call is TRBV7-2, the J call TRBJ2-3, with unresolved D. V gave up 1 base and J gave up 2 bases, with 7 bases separating them. Germline V gene sequence: CDR1 SGHTA, CDR2 FQGNSA. CDR3 length: 14 amino acids. The CDR3 DNA follows: TGTGCCAGCAGCTTAGAAGTCGCCACAGATACGCAGTATTTT. Protein sequence: CASSLEVATDTQYF.

This clonotype was observed a few times. The junction departs from the called germline gene at one end, perhaps through a read error. This chain uses TRBV9 with TRBJ2-7; TRBD1 aligns across 7 bases. The CDR3 runs to 14 residues. The germline gives CDR1 SGDLS, CDR2 YYNGEE. The CDR3 loop is CASSTGQASDEQYF. CDR3 nucleotides: TGTGCCAGCAGCACCGGACAGGCCTCCGACGAGCAGTACTTC.

In its sample, this clonotype was seen many times. The rearrangement uses TRBV20-1 and TRBJ2-7; D ambiguous. Germline V CDR1 and CDR2: DFQATT, SNEGSKA (reference sequence). V shed 3 bases and J shed 6 bases, with 21 bases lying between them. The CDR3 extends over 15 amino acids. The DNA for the CDR3 is TGCAGTGCTAGCGGTTTTATAGTCGGGTCGTCCGAGCAGTACTTC. As protein: CSASGFIVGSSEQYF.

This clonotype was found a few times. The gene calls are TRBV27 and TRBJ2-7; D is possibly TRBD2 (5 bases). The CDR3 is made up of 12 amino acids. The germline V gene has CDR1 MNHEY and CDR2 SMNVEV (reference sequence). The germline V and J ends were trimmed by 3 bases and 7 bases, with 10 bases remaining between them. The CDR3 DNA follows: TGTGCCAGCAGTTTTACCGAGGGAGAGCAGTACTTC. It yields the protein CASSFTEGEQYF.

This clonotype was seen more than once but under ten times. The rearrangement joins TRBV2 to TRBJ2-7, with a possible D match to TRBD1 (5 bases). Between the trimmed V and J ends, which lost 7 bases and 9 bases, there was a span of 19 bases. CDR1 and CDR2 (germline): SNHLY, FYNNEI. The CDR3 loop spans 13 amino acids. The CDR3 here is CASKGAIALRQYF. The CDR3 DNA is TGTGCCAGCAAAGGGGCTATAGCCCTGCGGCAGTACTTC.